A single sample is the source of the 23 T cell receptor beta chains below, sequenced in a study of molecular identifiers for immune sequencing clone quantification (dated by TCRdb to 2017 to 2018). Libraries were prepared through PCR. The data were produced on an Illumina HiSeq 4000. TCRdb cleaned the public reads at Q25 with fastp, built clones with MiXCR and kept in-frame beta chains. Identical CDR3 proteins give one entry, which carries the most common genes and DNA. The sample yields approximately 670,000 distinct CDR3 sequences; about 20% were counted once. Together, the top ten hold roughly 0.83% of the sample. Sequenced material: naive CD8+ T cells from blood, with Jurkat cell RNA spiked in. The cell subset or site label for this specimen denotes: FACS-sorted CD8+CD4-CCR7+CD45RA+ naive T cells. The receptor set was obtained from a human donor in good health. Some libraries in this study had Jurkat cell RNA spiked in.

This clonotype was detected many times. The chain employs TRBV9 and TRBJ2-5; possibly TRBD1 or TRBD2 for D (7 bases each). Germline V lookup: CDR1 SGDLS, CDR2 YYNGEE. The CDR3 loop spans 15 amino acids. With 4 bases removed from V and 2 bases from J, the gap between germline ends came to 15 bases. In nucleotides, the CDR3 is TGTGCCAGCAGCTCAGGGGGGGCAGAGCAAGAGACCCAGTACTTC. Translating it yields CASSSGGAEQETQYF.

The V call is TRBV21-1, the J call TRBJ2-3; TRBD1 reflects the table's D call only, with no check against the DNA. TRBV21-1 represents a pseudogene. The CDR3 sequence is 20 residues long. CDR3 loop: CASSKYIIGTGHPLGDTRYF. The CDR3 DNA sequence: TGTGCCAGCAGCAAATACATAATCGGGACAGGGCACCCTTTAGGAGATACGCGGTATTTT.

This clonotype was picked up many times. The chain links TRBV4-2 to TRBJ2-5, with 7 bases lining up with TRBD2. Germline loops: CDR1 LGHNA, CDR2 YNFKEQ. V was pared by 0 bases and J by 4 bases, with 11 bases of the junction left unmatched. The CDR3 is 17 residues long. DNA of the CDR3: TGTGCCAGCAGCCAAGATTACCCTAGCGGCAGGAGAGAGACCCAGTACTTC. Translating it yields CASSQDYPSGRRETQYF.

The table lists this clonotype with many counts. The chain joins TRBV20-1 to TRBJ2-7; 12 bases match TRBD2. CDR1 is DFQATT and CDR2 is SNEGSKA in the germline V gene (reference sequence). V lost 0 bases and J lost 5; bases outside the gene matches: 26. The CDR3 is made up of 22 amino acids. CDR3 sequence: CSARDHAGLTSGSRLVPDEQYF. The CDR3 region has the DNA TGCAGTGCTAGAGATCACGCAGGGCTGACTAGCGGGAGCCGCCTGGTCCCGGACGAGCAGTACTTC.

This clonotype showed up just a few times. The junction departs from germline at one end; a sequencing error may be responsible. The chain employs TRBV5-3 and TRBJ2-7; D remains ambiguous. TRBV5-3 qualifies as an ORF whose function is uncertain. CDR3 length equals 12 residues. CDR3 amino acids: CASSFTRYEQYF. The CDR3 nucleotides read TGTGCCAGCAGCTTTACCCGCTACGAGCAGTACTTC.

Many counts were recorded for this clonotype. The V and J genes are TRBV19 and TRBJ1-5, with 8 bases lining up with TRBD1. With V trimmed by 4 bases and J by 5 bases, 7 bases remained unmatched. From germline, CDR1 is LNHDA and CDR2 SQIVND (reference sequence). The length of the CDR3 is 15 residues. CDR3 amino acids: CASSNLPGGDQPQHF. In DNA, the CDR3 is TGTGCCAGTAGTAACCTACCAGGGGGCGATCAGCCCCAGCATTTT.

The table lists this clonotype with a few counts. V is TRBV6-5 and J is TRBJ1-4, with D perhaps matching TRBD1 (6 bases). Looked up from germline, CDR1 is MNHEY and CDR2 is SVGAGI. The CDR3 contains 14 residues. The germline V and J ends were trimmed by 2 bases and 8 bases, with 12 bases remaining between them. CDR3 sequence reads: CASSYRGLREKLFF. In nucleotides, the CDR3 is TGTGCCAGCAGTTACCGGGGGCTGCGAGAAAAACTGTTTTTT.

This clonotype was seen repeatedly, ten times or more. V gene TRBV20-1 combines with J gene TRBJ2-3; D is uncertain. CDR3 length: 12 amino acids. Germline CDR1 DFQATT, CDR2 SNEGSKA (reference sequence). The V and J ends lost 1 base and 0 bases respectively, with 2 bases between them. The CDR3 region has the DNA TGCAGTGCTAGAGGCAGCACAGATACGCAGTATTTT. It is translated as CSARGSTDTQYF.

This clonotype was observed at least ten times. The CDR3 DNA follows: TGTGCCAGCAGTTCCGAAGACCGGGACAGGGGGCCCACTGAAGCTTTCTTT. Translation gives CASSSEDRDRGPTEAFF. The chain combines TRBV12-3 or TRBV12-4 with TRBJ1-1; 12 positions agree with TRBD1. This CDR3 is built from 17 residues. Germline trimming cut 4 bases from V and 4 bases from J; bases unmatched to any gene: 10.

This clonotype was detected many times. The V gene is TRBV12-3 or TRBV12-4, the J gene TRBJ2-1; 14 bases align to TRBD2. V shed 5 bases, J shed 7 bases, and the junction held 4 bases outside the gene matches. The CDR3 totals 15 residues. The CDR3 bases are TGTGCCAGCAGTCCGACTAGCGGGGGGGAGAATGAGCAGTTCTTC. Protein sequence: CASSPTSGGENEQFF.

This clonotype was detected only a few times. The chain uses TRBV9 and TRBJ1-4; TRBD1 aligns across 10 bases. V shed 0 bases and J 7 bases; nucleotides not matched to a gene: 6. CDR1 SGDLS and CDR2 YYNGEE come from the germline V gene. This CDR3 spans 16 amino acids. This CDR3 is CASSVEGRTGGEKLFF. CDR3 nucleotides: TGTGCCAGCAGCGTAGAAGGACGGACAGGGGGTGAAAAACTGTTTTTT.

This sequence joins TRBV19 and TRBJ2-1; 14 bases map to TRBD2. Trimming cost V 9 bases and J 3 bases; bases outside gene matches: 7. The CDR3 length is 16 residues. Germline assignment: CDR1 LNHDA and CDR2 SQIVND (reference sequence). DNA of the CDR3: TGTGCCAGCGGGACTAGCGGGGGAACCCGCTACAATGAGCAGTTCTTC. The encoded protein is CASGTSGGTRYNEQFF.

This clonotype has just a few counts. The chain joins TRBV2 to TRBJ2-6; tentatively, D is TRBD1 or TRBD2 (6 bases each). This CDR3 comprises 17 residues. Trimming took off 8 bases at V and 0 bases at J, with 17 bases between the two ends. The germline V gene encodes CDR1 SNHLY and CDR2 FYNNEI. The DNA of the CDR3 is TGTGCCAGCGGCCCTAAGGGGGGAGACTCTGGGGCCAACGTCCTGACTTTC. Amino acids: CASGPKGGDSGANVLTF.

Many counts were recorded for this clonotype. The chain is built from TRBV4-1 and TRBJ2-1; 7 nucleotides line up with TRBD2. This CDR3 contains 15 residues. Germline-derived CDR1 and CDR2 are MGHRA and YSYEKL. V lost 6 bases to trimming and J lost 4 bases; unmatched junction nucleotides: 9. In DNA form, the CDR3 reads TGCGCCAGCAGTCCAGCTAGCGGATTGTACAATGAGCAGTTCTTC. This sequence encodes CASSPASGLYNEQFF.

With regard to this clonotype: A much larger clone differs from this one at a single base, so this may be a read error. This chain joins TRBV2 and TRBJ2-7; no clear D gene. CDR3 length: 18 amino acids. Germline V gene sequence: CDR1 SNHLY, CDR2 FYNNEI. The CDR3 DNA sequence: TGTGCCAGCAGTGTTGCTAGGTTCGCTACAGTTGGAACCTACGTGCAGTACTTC. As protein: CASSVARFATVGTYVQYF. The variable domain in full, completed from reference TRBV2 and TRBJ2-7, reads EPEVTQTPSHQVTQMGQEVILRCVPISNHLYFYWYRQILGQKVEFLVSFYNNEISEKSEIFDDQFSVERPDGSNFTLKIRSTKLEDSAMYFCASSVARFATVGTYVQYFGPGTRLTVT.

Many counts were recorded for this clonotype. CDR3 in DNA: TGTGCCAGCAGCTTAGGTGGGGGCCTAGATAATTCACCCCTCCACTTT. Protein: CASSLGGGLDNSPLHF. J is TRBJ1-6 and V is TRBV7-9; D might be TRBD1 (6 bases). V lost 1 base and J lost 5, with 12 bases in between. CDR3 length equals 16 residues. From germline, CDR1 is SEHNR and CDR2 FQNEAQ (reference sequence).

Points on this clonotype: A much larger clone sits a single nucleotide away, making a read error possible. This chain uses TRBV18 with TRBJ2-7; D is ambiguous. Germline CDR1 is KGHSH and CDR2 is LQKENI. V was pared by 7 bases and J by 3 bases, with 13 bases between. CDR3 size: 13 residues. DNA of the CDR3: TGTGCCAGCTACCCTACTTCGGACTACGAGCAGTACTTC. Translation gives CASYPTSDYEQYF.

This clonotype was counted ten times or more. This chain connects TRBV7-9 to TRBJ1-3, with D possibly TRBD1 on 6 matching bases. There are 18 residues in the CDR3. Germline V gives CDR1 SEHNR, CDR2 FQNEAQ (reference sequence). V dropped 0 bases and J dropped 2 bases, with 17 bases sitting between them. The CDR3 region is CASSLAGAQGIPGNTIYF. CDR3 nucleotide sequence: TGTGCCAGCAGCTTAGCGGGAGCACAGGGAATTCCTGGAAACACCATATATTTT.

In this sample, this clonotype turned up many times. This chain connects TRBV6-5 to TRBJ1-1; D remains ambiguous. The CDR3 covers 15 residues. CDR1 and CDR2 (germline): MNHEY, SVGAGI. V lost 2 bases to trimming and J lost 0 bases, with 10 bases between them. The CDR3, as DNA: TGTGCCAGCAGTTACGATTTAGGGATGAACACTGAAGCTTTCTTT. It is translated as CASSYDLGMNTEAFF.

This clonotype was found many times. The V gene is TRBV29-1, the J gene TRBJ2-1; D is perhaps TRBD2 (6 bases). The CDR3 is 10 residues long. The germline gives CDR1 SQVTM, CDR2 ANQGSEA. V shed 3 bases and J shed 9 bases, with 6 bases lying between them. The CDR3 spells CSVEGGEQFF. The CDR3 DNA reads TGCAGCGTTGAGGGGGGTGAGCAGTTCTTC.

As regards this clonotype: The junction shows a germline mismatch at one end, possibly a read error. The CDR3 sequence: CASSPGTFLAEALF. The DNA for the CDR3 is TGTGCCAGTAGTCCCGGGACGTTTTTGGCTGAAGCTCTCTTT. The chain has TRBV19 and TRBJ1-1, with a possible D match to TRBD1 (5 bases). CDR3 length: 14 residues. Per the germline V gene, CDR1 is LNHDA and CDR2 is SQIVND (reference sequence). The full variable domain, with the rest looked up from reference TRBV19 and TRBJ1-1, is DGGITQSPKYLFRKEGQNVTLSCEQNLNHDAMYWYRQDPGQGLRLIYYSQIVNDFQKGDIAEGYSVSREKKESFPLTVTSAQKNPTAFYLCASSPGTFLAEALFGQGTRLTVV.

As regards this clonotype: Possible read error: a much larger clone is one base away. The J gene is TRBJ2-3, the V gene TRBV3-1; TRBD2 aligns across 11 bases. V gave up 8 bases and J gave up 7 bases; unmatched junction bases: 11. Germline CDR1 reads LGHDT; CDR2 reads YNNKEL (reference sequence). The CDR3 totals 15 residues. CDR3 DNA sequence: TGTGCCAGCGCCCAGTCTAGCGGGGGGTTCCATACGCAGTATTTT. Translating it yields CASAQSSGGFHTQYF.

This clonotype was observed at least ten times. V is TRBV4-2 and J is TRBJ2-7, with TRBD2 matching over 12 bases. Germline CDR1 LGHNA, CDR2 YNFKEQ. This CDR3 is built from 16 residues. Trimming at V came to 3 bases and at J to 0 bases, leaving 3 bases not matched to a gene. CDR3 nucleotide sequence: TGTGCCAGCAGCCACGTGACTAGCGGGAGCTCCTACGAGCAGTACTTC. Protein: CASSHVTSGSSYEQYF.